A single sample is the source of the 26 T cell receptor beta chains below, sequenced in a study of regulatory T cells in long-lasting Graves disease. As for time point: newly diagnosed GD, antithyroid drugs for less than 3 months. PBMC RNA was the source of the TCR library. CDR3-region Arm-PCR and iRepertoire HTBI primers produced the TCR beta libraries. Using its own MiXCR run on the multiplex PCR reads, TCRdb lists one record per CDR3 protein. The table records 680,000 or so distinct CDR3 sequences, around 17% of them present only once. The same data also contributed to another study, on T cells in Graves' hyperthyroidism and ophthalmopathy.

The sequences come from peripheral blood mononuclear cells (PBMCs), collected at new diagnosis, from a patient treated with antithyroid drugs. Receptors were obtained from a woman aged 25 to 45 with Graves disease.

The table lists this clonotype with a few counts. The genes are TRBV2 and TRBJ1-2, with D perhaps TRBD1 (6 bases). Germline V gene lookup returns CDR1 SNHLY and CDR2 FYNNEI. CDR3 length: 13 residues. Trimming took off 4 bases at V and 6 bases at J, with 12 bases between the two ends. CDR3: CASSAHRDDGYTF. The CDR3 bases are TGTGCCAGCAGTGCGCACAGGGATGATGGCTACACCTTC.

About this clonotype: Possible read error: a much larger clone is one base away. This chain uses TRBV10-3 with TRBJ1-5; no clear D. The germline CDR1 and CDR2 sequences are ENHRY and SYGVKD. The CDR3 is made up of 13 amino acids. CDR3 sequence (DNA): TGTACCATCGGACCGCAGAGGGATCAGCCCCAGCATTTT. This encodes CTIGPQRDQPQHF.

This clonotype was seen more than once but under ten times. J is TRBJ2-7 and V is TRBV9; 13 bases are a match to TRBD2. V shed 3 bases and J 2 bases; nucleotides not matched to a gene: 2. The CDR3 has 15 residues. CDR1 SGDLS and CDR2 YYNGEE come from the germline V gene. CDR3 region: CASSGGLAGPYEQYF. CDR3 coding DNA: TGTGCCAGCAGCGGGGGACTAGCGGGACCCTACGAGCAGTACTTC. The complete variable domain, with remaining parts taken from reference TRBV9 and TRBJ2-7, reads DSGVTQTPKHLITATGQRVTLRCSPRSGDLSVYWYQQSLDQGLQFLIQYYNGEERAKGNILERFSAQQFPDLHSELNLSSLELGDSALYFCASSGGLAGPYEQYFGPGTRLTVT.

This clonotype was seen many times. The chain uses TRBV7-2 and TRBJ2-5, with unresolved D. The length of the CDR3 is 12 residues. The V gene lost 5 bases and the J gene lost 0 bases, with 4 bases spanning the gap. From germline, CDR1 is SGHTA and CDR2 FQGNSA. This chain's CDR3 is CASSRHQETQYF. For the CDR3, the DNA is TGTGCCAGCAGCCGTCACCAAGAGACCCAGTACTTC.

The V and J genes are TRBV15 and TRBJ1-4; the match to TRBD1 covers 9 bases. The CDR3 runs 16 residues. The trim removed 0 bases at V and 5 bases at J, leaving 4 bases unmatched. Germline CDR1 reads LNHNV; CDR2 reads YYDKDF (reference sequence). CDR3 protein: CATSRDLGTGNEKLFF. For the CDR3, the DNA is TGTGCCACCAGCAGAGATCTAGGGACAGGGAATGAAAAACTGTTTTTT. Variable domain in full (rest from reference TRBV15 and TRBJ1-4): DAMVIQNPRYQVTQFGKPVTLSCSQTLNHNVMYWYQQKSSQAPKLLFHYYDKDFNNEADTPDNFQSRRPNTSFCFLDIRSPGLGDTAMYLCATSRDLGTGNEKLFFGSGTQLSVL.

In its sample, this clonotype was seen a few times. A much bigger clone sits one base away, suggesting this may be a read error. This chain uses TRBV27 with TRBJ2-1; D possibly corresponds to TRBD2 (6 bases). The CDR3 sequence is 17 residues long. The germline gives CDR1 MNHEY, CDR2 SMNVEV (reference sequence). With 1 base removed from V and 0 bases from J, the gap between germline ends came to 13 bases. The chain's CDR3 is CASSLYLARSSYNEQFF. CDR3 bases: TGTGCCAGCAGTTTATATCTAGCGAGGAGCTCCTACAATGAGCAGTTCTTC.

This clonotype was seen many times. The chain recombines TRBV7-2 with TRBJ2-3; the D is unclear. V was clipped by 0 bases and J by 9 bases, with 7 bases between them. CDR1 and CDR2 (germline): SGHTA, FQGNSA. CDR3 length: 12 residues. CDR3 nucleotides: TGTGCCAGCAGCTTAGCGGCCAACACGCAGTATTTT. It yields the protein CASSLAANTQYF.

Of note for this clonotype: The final CDR3 position lacks the conserved phenylalanine or tryptophan, pointing to a likely read error. The chain couples TRBV6-1 to TRBJ1-1; tentative D call: TRBD1 (6 bases). The CDR3 sequence is 14 residues long. V shed 6 bases and J shed 4 bases, with 15 bases lying between them. Germline CDR1 MNHNS, CDR2 SASEGT. The CDR3 region is CASRGTGGPTEAFL. Here the CDR3 DNA reads TGTGCCAGCAGGGGGACCGGGGGGCCCACTGAAGCTTTCCTT.

The chain employs TRBV27 and TRBJ1-1; TRBD1 matches 7 bases. Per the germline V gene, CDR1 is MNHEY and CDR2 is SMNVEV (reference sequence). J lost 5 bases, V lost 5 bases, and 8 bases had no gene match. This CDR3 contains 14 residues. The CDR3 DNA reads TGTGCCAGCAGTGCTCACAGGGGATTTACTGAAGCTTTCTTT. The encoded protein is CASSAHRGFTEAFF.

This clonotype was observed at least ten times. V gene TRBV7-9 combines with J gene TRBJ2-5; 11 bases line up with TRBD2. CDR3 length equals 18 residues. The germline gives CDR1 SEHNR, CDR2 FQNEAQ (reference sequence). V was clipped by 1 base and J by 2 bases; unmatched bases: 9. CDR3 DNA sequence: TGTGCCAGCAGCTTAGGGTTCGTTACTAGCGGGAGTCAAGAGACCCAGTACTTC. Protein: CASSLGFVTSGSQETQYF. Drawing the rest from reference TRBV7-9 and TRBJ2-5, the complete variable domain is DTGVSQNPRHKITKRGQNVTFRCDPISEHNRLYWYRQTLGQGPEFLTYFQNEAQLEKSRLLSDRFSAERPKGSFSTLEIQRTEQGDSAMYLCASSLGFVTSGSQETQYFGPGTRLLVL.

This clonotype came up a few times. The chain uses TRBV20-1 and TRBJ1-1; the D is unclear. Germline V lookup: CDR1 DFQATT, CDR2 SNEGSKA (reference sequence). The CDR3 length is 11 residues. Trimming stripped 0 bases from V and 4 bases from J, with 3 bases between. The CDR3 sequence: CSARETTEAFF. DNA for the CDR3: TGCAGTGCTAGAGAAACCACTGAAGCTTTCTTT.

The CDR3 loop is CASALSAGVFSSPLHF. CDR3 bases: TGTGCCAGCGCCTTGTCGGCCGGGGTCTTCTCTTCACCCCTCCACTTT. This rearrangement joins TRBV28 to TRBJ1-6; D is undetermined. Germline-derived CDR1 and CDR2 are MDHEN and SYDVKM. V lost 8 bases and J lost 9, with 23 bases in between. This CDR3 is 16 amino acids long.

The chain uses TRBV3-1 and TRBJ2-7, with a weak D call TRBD2 (5 bases). Germline CDR1 reads LGHDT; CDR2 reads YNNKEL (reference sequence). The CDR3 is made up of 12 amino acids. V was cut by 6 bases and J by 6 bases, with 12 bases left in between. The CDR3 loop is CASSFGLGEQYF. The CDR3 bases are TGTGCCAGCAGTTTCGGACTGGGCGAGCAGTACTTC.

This clonotype was detected many times. Written as DNA, the CDR3 is TGTGCCAGCAGCATTACCCTGGGCGAGCAGTACTTC. Protein: CASSITLGEQYF. The chain combines TRBV28 with TRBJ2-7; D is unclear. Germline CDR1 is MDHEN and CDR2 is SYDVKM. V was cut by 6 bases and J by 6 bases, with 12 bases left in between. The CDR3 contains 12 residues.

The table lists this clonotype with many counts. The chain recombines TRBV28 with TRBJ2-5; D may match TRBD1 or TRBD2 (6 bases each). V lost 4 bases and J 3 bases, leaving 18 bases between the germline ends. CDR1 is MDHEN, CDR2 SYDVKM, per germline. The CDR3 totals 16 residues. CDR3 in DNA: TGTGCCAGCAGTTCATCCGCCACGGGGGCCAAAGAGACCCAGTACTTC. It is translated as CASSSSATGAKETQYF.

V is TRBV6-1 and J is TRBJ2-7; perhaps D is TRBD1 or TRBD2 (5 bases each). The CDR3 spans 13 residues. Trimming took 6 bases from V and 1 from J, leaving 10 bases between them. Germline V gene data show CDR1 as MNHNS and CDR2 as SASEGT. The CDR3 coding sequence is TGTGCCAGCAGGGGGGTAATATCCTACGAGCAGTACTTC. Protein product: CASRGVISYEQYF.

This clonotype was recorded many times. CDR3 sequence reads: CASSFMGTEETQYF. The CDR3 region has the DNA TGTGCCAGCAGTTTTATGGGGACAGAAGAGACCCAGTACTTC. This sequence joins TRBV28 and TRBJ2-5; 7 positions agree with TRBD1. Germline trimming cut 3 bases from V and 3 bases from J; bases unmatched to any gene: 4. Per germline, CDR1 MDHEN and CDR2 SYDVKM. There are 14 residues in the CDR3.

This clonotype has a count of ten or more. As DNA, the CDR3 is TGTGCCAGCAGTTACATACTGGGAACCTACAATGAGCAGTTCTTC. Translated: CASSYILGTYNEQFF. The V call is TRBV6-5, the J call TRBJ2-1; D gene uncertain. The ends were cut back, 2 bases at V and 2 bases at J, with 10 bases in the middle. CDR1 MNHEY and CDR2 SVGAGI come from the germline V gene. The CDR3 is 15 amino acids.

V and J are TRBV3-1 and TRBJ2-1; a possible D gene is TRBD2 (5 bases). The CDR3 extends over 17 amino acids. The V gene's germline CDR1 is LGHDT and CDR2 YNNKEL (reference sequence). The germline V and J ends were trimmed by 0 bases and 5 bases, with 17 bases remaining between them. CDR3 DNA: TGTGCCAGCAGCCAAGAGAGAACGAGCGGAGGAAACAATGAGCAGTTCTTC. As protein: CASSQERTSGGNNEQFF.

This clonotype was observed many times. The rearrangement links TRBV28 to TRBJ2-1; no definite D call. This CDR3 has 11 residues. Trimming stripped 5 bases from V and 7 bases from J, with 6 bases between. The germline gives CDR1 MDHEN, CDR2 SYDVKM. Written as DNA, the CDR3 is TGTGCCAGCAGTGCAAGGAATGAGCAGTTCTTC. It is translated as CASSARNEQFF.

This clonotype was observed many times. The chain recombines TRBV28 with TRBJ1-6; TRBD1 matches at 9 bases. The length of the CDR3 is 14 residues. Germline V gene sequence: CDR1 MDHEN, CDR2 SYDVKM. With 4 bases clipped from V and 9 bases from J, the junction kept 4 bases outside the gene matches. The CDR3: CASSSGQGSSPLHF. Here the CDR3 DNA reads TGTGCCAGCAGTTCCGGACAGGGGAGTTCACCCCTCCACTTT.

Points on this clonotype: Just one base apart from a much larger clone, this may be a read error. The chain recombines TRBV6-5 with TRBJ2-5; 7 nucleotides line up with TRBD2. Germline CDR1 MNHEY, CDR2 SVGAGI. This CDR3 is built from 13 residues. CDR3 sequence reads: CAGSSAGAETQYF. CDR3 bases: TGTGCCGGCAGTTCCGCGGGAGCAGAGACCCAGTACTTC.

Notes on this clonotype: It is unclear where the CDR3 begins or ends on the DNA, so no DNA is shown, and the CDR3 is as TCRdb lists it. The chain links TRBV12-3 or TRBV12-4 to TRBJ1-5; no check of the table's D call, TRBD1, against the DNA was made. The CDR3 contains 22 residues when both ends are counted. The CDR3 region is CASSANIGSYEQYFGPGQPQHF.

The chain is built from TRBV14 and TRBJ2-1, with 7 bases fitting TRBD1. The germline V gene has CDR1 SGHDN and CDR2 FVKESK. CDR3 length: 17 residues. The trim removed 3 bases at V and 4 bases at J, leaving 12 bases unmatched. DNA for the CDR3: TGTGCCAGCAGCCACCCCGGGAACAGGGGACATTACAATGAGCAGTTCTTC. Amino acid sequence: CASSHPGNRGHYNEQFF.

This sequence joins TRBV28 and TRBJ2-1; D possibly corresponds to TRBD2 (10 bases). Between the trimmed V and J ends, which lost 10 bases and 8 bases, there was a span of 39 bases. The CDR3 covers 20 residues. The germline CDR1 and CDR2 sequences are MDHEN and SYDVKM. CDR3 nucleotide sequence: TGTGCCACCTCCGGTGGGACAGGGCCCCCCGGGCTAGCGGGAGTGGATGAGCAGTTCTTC. It encodes CATSGGTGPPGLAGVDEQFF.

This clonotype was detected ten times or more. This chain joins TRBV12-3 or TRBV12-4 and TRBJ1-2; 7 bases map to TRBD1. J gave up 4 bases and V 4 bases, and 3 bases lay outside the gene matches. This CDR3 has 13 amino acids. The CDR3 protein is CASSSKGAYGYTF. CDR3 in DNA: TGTGCCAGCAGTTCCAAGGGGGCCTATGGCTACACCTTC.